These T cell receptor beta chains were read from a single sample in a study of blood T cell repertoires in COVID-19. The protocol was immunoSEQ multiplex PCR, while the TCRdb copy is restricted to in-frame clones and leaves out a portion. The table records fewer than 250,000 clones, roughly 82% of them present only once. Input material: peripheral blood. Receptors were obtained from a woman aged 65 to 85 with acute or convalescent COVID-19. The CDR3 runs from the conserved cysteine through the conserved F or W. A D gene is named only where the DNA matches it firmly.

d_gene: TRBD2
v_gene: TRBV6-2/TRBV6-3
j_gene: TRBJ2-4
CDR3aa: CASSNLAALAKNIQYF

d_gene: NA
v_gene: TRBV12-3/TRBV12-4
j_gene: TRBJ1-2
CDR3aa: CASRVAGVYGYTF

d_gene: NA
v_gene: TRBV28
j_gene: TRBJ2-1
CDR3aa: CASSLQVGEQFF

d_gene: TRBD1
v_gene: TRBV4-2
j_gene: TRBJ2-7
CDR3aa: CASSARQGPNEQYF

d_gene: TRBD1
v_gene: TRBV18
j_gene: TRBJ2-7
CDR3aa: CASSGTGVDEQYF

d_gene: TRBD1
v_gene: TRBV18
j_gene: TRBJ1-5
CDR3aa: CASSPRGQNSNQPQHF

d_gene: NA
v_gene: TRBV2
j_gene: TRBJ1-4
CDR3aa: CASRPGLGDEKLFF

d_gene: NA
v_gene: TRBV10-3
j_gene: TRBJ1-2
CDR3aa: CAISENIQGYGYTF

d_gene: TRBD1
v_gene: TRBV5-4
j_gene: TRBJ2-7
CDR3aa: CASSLRTGGPYEQYF

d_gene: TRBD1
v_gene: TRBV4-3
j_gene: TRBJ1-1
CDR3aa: CASSQGGRPGQKTEAFF

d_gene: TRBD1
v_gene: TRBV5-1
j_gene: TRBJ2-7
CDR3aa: CASSLNRGEDEQYF

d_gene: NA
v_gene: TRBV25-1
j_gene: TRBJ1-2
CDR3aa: CASSEARAWGYTF

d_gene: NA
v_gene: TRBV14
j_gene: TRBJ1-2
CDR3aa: CASSQRGGRGYYGYTF

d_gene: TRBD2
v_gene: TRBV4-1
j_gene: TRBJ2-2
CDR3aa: CASSQDPTSGGLGTGELFF

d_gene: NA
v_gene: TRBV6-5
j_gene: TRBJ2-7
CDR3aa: CATARPGGYEQYF

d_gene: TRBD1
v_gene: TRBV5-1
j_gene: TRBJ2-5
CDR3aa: CASSSGTGGSLETQYF

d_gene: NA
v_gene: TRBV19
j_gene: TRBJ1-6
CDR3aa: CASQGPGGYNSPLHF

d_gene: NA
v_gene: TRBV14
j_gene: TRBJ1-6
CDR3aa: CASSRTGNSPLHF

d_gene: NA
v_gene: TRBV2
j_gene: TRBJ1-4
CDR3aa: CASTLKREKLFF

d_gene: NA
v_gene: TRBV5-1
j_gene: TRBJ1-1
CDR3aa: CASTKNTEAFF

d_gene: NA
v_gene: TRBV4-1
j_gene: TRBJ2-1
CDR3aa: CASSQDTSGTVQFF

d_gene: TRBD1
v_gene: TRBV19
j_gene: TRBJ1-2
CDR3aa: CASSPGQGRYGYTF

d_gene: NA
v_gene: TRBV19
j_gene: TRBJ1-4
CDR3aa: CASSITPEKLFF

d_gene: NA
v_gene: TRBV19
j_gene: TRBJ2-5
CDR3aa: CASSIGFQETQYF

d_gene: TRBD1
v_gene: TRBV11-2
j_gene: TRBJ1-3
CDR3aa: CASSRDRELTIYF

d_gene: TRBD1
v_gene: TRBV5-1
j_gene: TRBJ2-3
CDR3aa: CASSLYAGQGASGTQYF

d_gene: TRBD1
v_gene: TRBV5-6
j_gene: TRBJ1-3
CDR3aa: CASSPGQVPGNTIYF

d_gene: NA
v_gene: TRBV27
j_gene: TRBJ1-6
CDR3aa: CASSSRVRLENSPLHF

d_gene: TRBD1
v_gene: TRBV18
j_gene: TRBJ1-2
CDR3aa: CASSPETGNYGYTF

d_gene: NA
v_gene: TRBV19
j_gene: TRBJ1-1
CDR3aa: CASSIGRSFGAFF

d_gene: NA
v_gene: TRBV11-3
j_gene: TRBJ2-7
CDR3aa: CASSLQGYEQYF

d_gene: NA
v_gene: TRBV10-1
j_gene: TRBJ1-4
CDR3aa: CASSPGSREKLFF

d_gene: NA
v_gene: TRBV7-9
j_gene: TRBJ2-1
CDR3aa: CASSLRPDSSYNEQFF

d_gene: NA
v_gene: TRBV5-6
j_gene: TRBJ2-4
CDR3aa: CASSPSTELAKNIQYF

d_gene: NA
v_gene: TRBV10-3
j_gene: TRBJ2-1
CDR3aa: CAIKGFDSSYNEQFF

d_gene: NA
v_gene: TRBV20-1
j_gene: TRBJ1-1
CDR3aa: CSAGANTEAFF

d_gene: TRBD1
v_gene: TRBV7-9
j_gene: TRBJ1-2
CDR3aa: CASSLGQGGGYTF

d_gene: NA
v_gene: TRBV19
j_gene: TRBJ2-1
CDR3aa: CASSPTGSSYNEQFF

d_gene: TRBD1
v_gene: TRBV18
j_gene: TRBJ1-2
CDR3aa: CASSPQQTGNYGYTF

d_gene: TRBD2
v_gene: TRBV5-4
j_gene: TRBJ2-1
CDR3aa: CASSLGLAGGYEQFF

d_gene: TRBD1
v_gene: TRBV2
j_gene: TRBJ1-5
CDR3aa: CASSQQGSHQPQHF

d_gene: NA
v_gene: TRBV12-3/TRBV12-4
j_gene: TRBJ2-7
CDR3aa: CASSFQGSYEQYF

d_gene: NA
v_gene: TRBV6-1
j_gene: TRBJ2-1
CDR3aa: CASSEFGGTDNEQFF

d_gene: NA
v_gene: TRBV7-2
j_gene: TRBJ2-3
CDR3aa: CASSLDSVTQYF

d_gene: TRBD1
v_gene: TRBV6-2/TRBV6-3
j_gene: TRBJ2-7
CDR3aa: CASSPRQGSSPYEQYF

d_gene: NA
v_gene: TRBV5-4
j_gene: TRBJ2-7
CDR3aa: CASSYISYEQYF

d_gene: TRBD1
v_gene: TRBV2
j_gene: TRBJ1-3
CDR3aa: CASRDRGGNTIYF

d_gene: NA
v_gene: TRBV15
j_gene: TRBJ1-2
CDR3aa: CATSRDSGTYYGYTF

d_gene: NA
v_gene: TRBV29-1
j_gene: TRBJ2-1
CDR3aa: CSVAHRVANEQFF

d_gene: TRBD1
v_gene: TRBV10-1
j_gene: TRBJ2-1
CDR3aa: CASSEQGQSYNEQFF

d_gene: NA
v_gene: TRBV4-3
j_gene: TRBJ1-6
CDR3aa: CASSQESGSPLHF

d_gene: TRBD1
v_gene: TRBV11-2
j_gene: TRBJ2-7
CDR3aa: CASSSYRQGSYEQYF

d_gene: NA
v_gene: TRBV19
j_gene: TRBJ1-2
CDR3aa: CASLPGGATTNYGYTF

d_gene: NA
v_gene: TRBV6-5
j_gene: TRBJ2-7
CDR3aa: CASRAILNEQYF

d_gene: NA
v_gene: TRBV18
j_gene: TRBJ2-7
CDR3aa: CASSPPGLGEYEQYF

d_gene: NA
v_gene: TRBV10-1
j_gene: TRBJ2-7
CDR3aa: CASSERLGTGYEQYF

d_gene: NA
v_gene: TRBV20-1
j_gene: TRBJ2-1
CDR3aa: CSADKGVEQFF

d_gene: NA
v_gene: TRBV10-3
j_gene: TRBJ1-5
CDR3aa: CAIAGAGNQPQHF

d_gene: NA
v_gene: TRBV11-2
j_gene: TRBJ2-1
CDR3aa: CASSPRIQGPASDEQFF

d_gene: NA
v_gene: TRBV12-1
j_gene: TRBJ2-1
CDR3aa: CASSLGQINNEQFF